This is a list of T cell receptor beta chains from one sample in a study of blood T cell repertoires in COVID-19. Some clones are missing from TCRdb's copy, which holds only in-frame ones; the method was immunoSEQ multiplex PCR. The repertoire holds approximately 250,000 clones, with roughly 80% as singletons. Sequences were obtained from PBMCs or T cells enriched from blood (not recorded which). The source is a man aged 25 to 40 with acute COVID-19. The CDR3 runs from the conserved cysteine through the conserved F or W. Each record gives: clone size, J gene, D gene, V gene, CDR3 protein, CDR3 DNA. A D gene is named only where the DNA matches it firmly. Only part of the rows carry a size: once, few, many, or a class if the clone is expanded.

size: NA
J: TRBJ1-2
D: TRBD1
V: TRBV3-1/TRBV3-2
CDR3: CASSPLTGNYGYTF
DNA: TGTGCCAGCAGCCCACTGACAGGGAACTATGGCTACACCTTC

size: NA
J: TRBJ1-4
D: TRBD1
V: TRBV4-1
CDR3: CASSHPGQGYEKLFF
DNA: TGCGCCAGCAGCCATCCGGGACAGGGCTACGAAAAACTGTTTTTT

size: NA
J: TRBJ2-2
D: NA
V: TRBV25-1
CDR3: CALLWGVRTGELFF
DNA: TGTGCCCTCCTTTGGGGGGTCCGCACCGGGGAGCTGTTTTTT

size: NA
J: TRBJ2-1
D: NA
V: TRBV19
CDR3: CASSFTGINEQFF
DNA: TGTGCCAGTTCGTTCACGGGGATCAACGAGCAGTTCTTC

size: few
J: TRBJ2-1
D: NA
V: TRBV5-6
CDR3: CASSLRDIWENEQFF
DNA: TGTGCCAGCAGCCTACGGGACATTTGGGAGAATGAGCAGTTCTTC

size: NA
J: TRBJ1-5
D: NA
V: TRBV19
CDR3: CASSIGQLNQPQHF
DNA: TGTGCCAGTAGTATAGGACAGCTCAATCAGCCCCAGCATTTT

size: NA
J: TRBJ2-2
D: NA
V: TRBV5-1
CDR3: CASMSPFLNTGELFF
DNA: TGTGCCAGCATGTCCCCTTTTTTGAACACCGGGGAGCTGTTTTTT

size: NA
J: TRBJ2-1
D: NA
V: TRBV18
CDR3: CASSPQGAAGNEQFF
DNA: TGTGCCAGCTCACCACAGGGGGCTGCGGGAAATGAGCAGTTCTTC

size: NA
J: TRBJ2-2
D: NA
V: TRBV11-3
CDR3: CALRANTGELFF
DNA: TGTGCCCTGAGGGCGAACACCGGGGAGCTGTTTTTT

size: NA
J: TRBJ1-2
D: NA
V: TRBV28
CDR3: CASSLMGGSYTF
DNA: TGTGCCAGCAGTTTAATGGGGGGTTCCTACACCTTC

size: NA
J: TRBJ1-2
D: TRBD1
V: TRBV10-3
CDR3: CAISDGTGGFFGGYTF
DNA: TGTGCCATCAGTGATGGGACAGGGGGCTTTTTTGGTGGCTACACCTTC

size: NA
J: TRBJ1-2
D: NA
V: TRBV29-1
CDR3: CSARGGPNYGYTF
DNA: TGCAGCGCCCGGGGAGGGCCTAACTATGGCTACACCTTC

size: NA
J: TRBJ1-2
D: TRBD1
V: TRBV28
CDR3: CASSGAGGNYGYTF
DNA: TGTGCCAGCAGTGGGGCAGGGGGTAACTATGGCTACACCTTC

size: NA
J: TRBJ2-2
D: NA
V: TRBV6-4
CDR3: CASSEQGRTGELFF
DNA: TGTGCCAGCAGTGAACAGGGGAGGACCGGGGAGCTGTTTTTT

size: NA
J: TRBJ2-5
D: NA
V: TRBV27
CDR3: CASSLIGRQETQYF
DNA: TGTGCCAGCAGTTTAATTGGGAGGCAAGAGACCCAGTACTTC

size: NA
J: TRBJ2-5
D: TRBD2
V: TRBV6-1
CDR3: CASSERLAVYQETQYF
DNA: TGTGCCAGCAGTGAGCGACTAGCGGTGTACCAAGAGACCCAGTACTTC

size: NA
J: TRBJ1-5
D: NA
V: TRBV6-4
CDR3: CASSEGGGKGQPQHF
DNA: TGTGCCAGCAGTGAAGGAGGAGGGAAGGGGCAGCCCCAGCATTTT